A single sample gave rise to the 15 T cell receptor beta chains below, sequenced in a study of shared clonotypes between healthy human individuals. Naive-designated CD8 cells lacked CD45RO, were positively enriched for CCR7, and omitted terminally differentiated effector memory CD45RA+ cells. Clones were read by immunoSEQ multiplex PCR, and TCRdb kept only the in-frame ones, dropping some. The profile covers hundreds of thousands of clones, with just over 90% appearing a single time and nearly 25% taken by the ten largest. The sequencing sample was made of naive CD8+ T cells sorted from blood. The source is a man aged 25-45 years in good health.

The V call is TRBV2, the J call TRBJ2-4; 11 bases are a match to TRBD2. This CDR3 has 16 residues. Germline CDR1 and CDR2: SNHLY and FYNNEI. The ends lost 7 bases at V and 4 bases at J; junction bases unmatched: 9. The CDR3 protein is CASTPRLAGLKNIQYF. The CDR3 nucleotides are TGTGCCAGCACCCCCCGACTAGCGGGATTAAAAAACATTCAGTACTTC.

This clone was seen a single time. This rearrangement joins TRBV5-1 to TRBJ2-7; D is perhaps TRBD1 (6 bases). Germline CDR1 and CDR2: SGHRS and YFSETQ. The CDR3 length is 14 residues. V shed 4 bases and J shed 4 bases, with 15 bases lying between them. The CDR3 DNA sequence: TGCGCCAGCAGCCCGAGTGGGGGCGGGTACGAGCAGTACTTC. This translates into CASSPSGGGYEQYF.

The chain has TRBV5-6 and TRBJ2-7; 10 bases align to TRBD2. The CDR3 sequence is 15 residues long. Germline CDR1 reads SGHDT; CDR2 reads YYEEEE. V lost 2 bases and J lost 6; bases outside the gene matches: 8. CDR3 sequence (DNA): TGTGCCAGCAGCTTAGGCCGGCTAGCGGGAGTCGAGCAGTACTTC. Encoded protein: CASSLGRLAGVEQYF.

The rearrangement links TRBV5-5 to TRBJ2-2; D perhaps matches TRBD2 (5 bases). V was pared by 4 bases and J by 5 bases, with 15 bases between. CDR3 length: 15 residues. From germline, CDR1 is SGHKS and CDR2 YYEKEE (reference sequence). The CDR3 loop reads CASSRAPGLTGELFF. CDR3 sequence (DNA): TGTGCCAGCAGCCGGGCCCCGGGATTAACCGGGGAGCTGTTTTTT.

The V and J genes are TRBV4-1 and TRBJ1-2; D unclear. The V and J ends lost 3 bases and 10 bases respectively, with 18 bases between them. CDR1 MGHRA and CDR2 YSYEKL come from the germline V gene. The CDR3 length is 14 residues. CDR3 sequence reads: CASSQARESPYYTF. CDR3 bases: TGCGCCAGCAGCCAGGCCCGGGAGTCCCCGTACTACACCTTC.

This chain links TRBV4-1 with TRBJ2-7, with TRBD2 matching over 7 bases. Trimming removed 4 bases from V and 3 bases from J; junction bases left unmatched: 15. The CDR3 is made up of 17 amino acids. Germline V gene lookup returns CDR1 MGHRA and CDR2 YSYEKL. CDR3: CASSLHPPGRISYEQYF. Here the CDR3 DNA reads TGCGCCAGCAGCCTCCATCCCCCCGGGAGGATCAGCTACGAGCAGTACTTC.

The chain has TRBV5-5 and TRBJ2-3; no firm D call. Germline V gives CDR1 SGHKS, CDR2 YYEKEE (reference sequence). The CDR3 extends over 12 amino acids. Deletions cut 1 base from V and 2 bases from J, with 2 bases between. The CDR3 here is CASSLFTDTQYF. CDR3 DNA sequence: TGTGCCAGCAGCTTGTTCACAGATACGCAGTATTTT.

Only one count was recorded for this clone. The V gene is TRBV27, the J gene TRBJ2-7; TRBD1 agrees at 10 bases. CDR1 is MNHEY, CDR2 SMNVEV, per germline (reference sequence). This CDR3 is built from 17 residues. J lost 3 bases, V lost 3 bases, and 11 bases had no gene match. The CDR3 protein is CASSFISYGTGDYEQYF. CDR3 DNA: TGTGCCAGCAGTTTCATAAGTTACGGGACAGGGGACTACGAGCAGTACTTC.

The rearrangement uses TRBV27 and TRBJ2-1; 14 bases fit TRBD2. Germline CDR1 MNHEY, CDR2 SMNVEV (reference sequence). The CDR3 spans 20 residues. V trimming: 2 bases; J trimming: 1 base; junction bases outside the gene matches: 10. CDR3 sequence (DNA): TGTGCCAGCAGTTTAGTAACGGGACTAGCGGGAGAGTGGTCCTACAATGAGCAGTTCTTC. It translates to CASSLVTGLAGEWSYNEQFF.

The gene calls are TRBV6-6 and TRBJ2-7; TRBD2 aligns across 8 bases. The germline V gene encodes CDR1 MNHNY and CDR2 SVGAGI (reference sequence). CDR3 length equals 16 residues. V dropped 2 bases and J dropped 0; count of bases not matched to a gene: 6. In DNA, the CDR3 is TGTGCCAGCAGTTACGTCCTAGCGGGCAACTCCTACGAGCAGTACTTC. It codes for CASSYVLAGNSYEQYF.

This chain links TRBV18 with TRBJ2-7, with D uncertain. V was clipped by 0 bases and J by 1 base, with 7 bases between them. The CDR3 runs to 14 residues. Germline loops: CDR1 KGHSH, CDR2 LQKENI. DNA for the CDR3: TGTGCCAGCTCACCACCGGTCGGATCCTACGAGCAGTACTTC. This translates into CASSPPVGSYEQYF.

The chain is built from TRBV9 and TRBJ2-7; 9 bases are shared with TRBD2. Germline loops: CDR1 SGDLS, CDR2 YYNGEE. This CDR3 region has 16 residues. Losses at the gene ends were 0 bases for V and 0 bases for J; bases not matched to a gene: 4. CDR3 sequence: CASSVGAGGPSYEQYF. CDR3 coding DNA: TGTGCCAGCAGCGTAGGAGCGGGAGGTCCCTCCTACGAGCAGTACTTC.

In its sample, this clone was seen many times. The same CDR3 is also encoded by other DNA sequences in this sample. The chain couples TRBV6-5 to TRBJ2-7; D is undetermined. The germline CDR1 and CDR2 sequences are MNHEY and SVGAGI. The CDR3 covers 13 residues. The ends were cut back, 5 bases at V and 2 bases at J, with 10 bases in the middle. The CDR3: CASSPGPPYEQYF. The CDR3 DNA reads TGTGCCAGCAGTCCGGGTCCTCCCTACGAGCAGTACTTC.

This chain connects TRBV27 to TRBJ1-1, with 9 bases matching TRBD1. The CDR3 contains 16 residues. V lost 0 bases to trimming and J lost 2 bases; unmatched junction nucleotides: 4. Germline CDR1 reads MNHEY; CDR2 reads SMNVEV (reference sequence). CDR3 in DNA: TGTGCCAGCAGTTTATCGTTGGGACAGGGCAACACTGAAGCTTTCTTT. Its translation is CASSLSLGQGNTEAFF.

In the case of this clone: The DNA is omitted, as the CDR3 cannot be located on it reliably, and the CDR3 follows TCRdb's listing. The chain carries TRBV28 and TRBJ1-1. CDR1 and CDR2 from the germline V gene are MDHEN and SYDVKM. With termini counted, the CDR3 has 21 amino acids. CDR3 protein: CASSHDTEAFFGQGWEAEAFF.